This T cell receptor beta chain was found in a study of siplizumab effects on memory and regulatory T cells. Trimming took 3 bases from V and 4 from J, leaving 15 bases between them. This CDR3 spans 15 amino acids. Germline lookup yields CDR1 LNHNV and CDR2 YYDKDF (reference sequence). Only in-frame clones appear in the TCRdb table, and some are missing; sequencing was by immunoSEQ multiplex PCR. The sample has tens of thousands of clones, around 90% seen once. The receptor was derived from a human donor in good health. The rearrangement uses TRBV15 and TRBJ2-5; maybe TRBD2 (6 bases). Sequencing was carried out using CD8+ T cells sorted from blood. As DNA, the CDR3 is TGTGCCACCAGCAGCCGGGAGCCCAATGTAGAGACCCAGTACTTC. Translation: CATSSREPNVETQYF.